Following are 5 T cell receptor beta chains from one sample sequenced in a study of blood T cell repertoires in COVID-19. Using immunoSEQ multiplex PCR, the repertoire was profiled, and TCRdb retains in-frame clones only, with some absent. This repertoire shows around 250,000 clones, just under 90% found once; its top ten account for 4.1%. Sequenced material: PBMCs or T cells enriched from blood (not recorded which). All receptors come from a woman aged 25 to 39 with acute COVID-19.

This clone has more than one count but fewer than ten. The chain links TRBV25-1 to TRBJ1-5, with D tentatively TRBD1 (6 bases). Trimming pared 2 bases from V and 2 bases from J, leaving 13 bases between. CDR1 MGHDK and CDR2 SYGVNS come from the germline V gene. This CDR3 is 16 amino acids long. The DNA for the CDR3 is TGTGCCAGCAGTGAACCAGGGGAAGGTGGCAATCAGCCCCAGCATTTT. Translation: CASSEPGEGGNQPQHF. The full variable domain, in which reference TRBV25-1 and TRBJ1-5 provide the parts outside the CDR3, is EADIYQTPRYLVIGTGKKITLECSQTMGHDKMYWYQQDPGMELHLIHYSYGVNSTEKGDLSSESTVSRIRTEHFPLTLESARPSHTSQYLCASSEPGEGGNQPQHFGDGTRLSIL.

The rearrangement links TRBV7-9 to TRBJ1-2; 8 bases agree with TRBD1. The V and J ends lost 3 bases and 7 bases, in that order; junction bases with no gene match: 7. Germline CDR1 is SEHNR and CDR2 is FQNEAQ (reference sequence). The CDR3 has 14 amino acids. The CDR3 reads CASSLTGDSPGYTF. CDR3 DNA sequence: TGTGCCAGCAGCTTGACAGGGGATAGTCCTGGCTACACCTTC.

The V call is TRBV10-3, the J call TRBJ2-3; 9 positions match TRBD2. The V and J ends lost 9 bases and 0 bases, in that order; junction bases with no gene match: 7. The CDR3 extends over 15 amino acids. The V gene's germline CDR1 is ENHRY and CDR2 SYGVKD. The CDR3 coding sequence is TGTGCCATTAAGACTAGCGGATCTAGCACAGATACGCAGTATTTT. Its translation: CAIKTSGSSTDTQYF.

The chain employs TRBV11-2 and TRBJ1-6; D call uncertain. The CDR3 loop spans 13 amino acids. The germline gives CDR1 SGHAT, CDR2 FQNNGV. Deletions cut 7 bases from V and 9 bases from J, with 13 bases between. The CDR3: CASTITAGSPLHF. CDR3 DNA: TGTGCCAGCACCATTACCGCGGGTTCACCCCTCCACTTT.

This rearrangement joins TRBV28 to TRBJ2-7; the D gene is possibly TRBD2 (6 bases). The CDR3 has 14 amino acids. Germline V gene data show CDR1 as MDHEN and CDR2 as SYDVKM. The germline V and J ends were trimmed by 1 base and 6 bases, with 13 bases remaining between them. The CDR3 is CASSLFPAEGEQYF. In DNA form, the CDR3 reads TGTGCCAGCAGTTTATTCCCCGCGGAGGGCGAGCAGTACTTC.